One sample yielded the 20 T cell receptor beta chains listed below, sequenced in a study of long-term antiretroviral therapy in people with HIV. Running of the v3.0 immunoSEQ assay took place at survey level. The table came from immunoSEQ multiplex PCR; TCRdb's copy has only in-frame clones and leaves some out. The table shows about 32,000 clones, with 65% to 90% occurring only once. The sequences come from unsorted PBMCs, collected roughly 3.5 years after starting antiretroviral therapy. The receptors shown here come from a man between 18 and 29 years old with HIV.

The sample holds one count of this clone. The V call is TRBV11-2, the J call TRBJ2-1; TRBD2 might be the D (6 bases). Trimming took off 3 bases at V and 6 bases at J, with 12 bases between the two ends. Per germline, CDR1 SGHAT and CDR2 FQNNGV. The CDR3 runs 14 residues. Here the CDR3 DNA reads TGTGCCAGCAGCTTCACGGGAGAGGGCAATGAGCAGTTCTTC. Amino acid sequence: CASSFTGEGNEQFF.

The CDR3, as DNA: TGTGCCAGCAGCCAAAGGGGGAATAGCAATCAGCCCCAGCATTTT. It translates to CASSQRGNSNQPQHF. The genes are TRBV27 and TRBJ1-5; D is possibly TRBD1 (6 bases). Germline V CDR1 and CDR2: MNHEY, SMNVEV (reference sequence). This CDR3 has 15 amino acids. Trimming pared 6 bases from V and 0 bases from J, leaving 12 bases between.

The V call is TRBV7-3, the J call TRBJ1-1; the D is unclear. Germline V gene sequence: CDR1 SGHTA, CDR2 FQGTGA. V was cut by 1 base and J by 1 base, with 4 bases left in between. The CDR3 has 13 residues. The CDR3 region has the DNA TGTGCCAGCAGCTTAAAGAGGAACACTGAAGCTTTCTTT. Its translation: CASSLKRNTEAFF. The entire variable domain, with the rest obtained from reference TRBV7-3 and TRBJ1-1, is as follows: GAGVSQTPSNKVTEKGKYVELRCDPISGHTALYWYRQSLGQGPEFLIYFQGTGAADDSGLPNDRFFAVRPEGSVSTLKIQRTERGDSAVYLCASSLKRNTEAFFGQGTRLTVV.

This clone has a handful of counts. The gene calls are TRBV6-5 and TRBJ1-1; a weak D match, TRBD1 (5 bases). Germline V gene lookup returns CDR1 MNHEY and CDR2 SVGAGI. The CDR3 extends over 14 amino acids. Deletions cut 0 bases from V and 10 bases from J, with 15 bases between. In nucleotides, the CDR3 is TGTGCCAGCAGTTACTCTTGGGAAGGGGTCTCAGCTTTCTTT. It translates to CASSYSWEGVSAFF.

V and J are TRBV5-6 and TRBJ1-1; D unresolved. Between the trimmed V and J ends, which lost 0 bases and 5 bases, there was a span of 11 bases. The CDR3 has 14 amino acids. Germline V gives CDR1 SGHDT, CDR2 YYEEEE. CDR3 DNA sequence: TGTGCCAGCAGCTTGGTGAAGGGCAGGACTGAAGCTTTCTTT. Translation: CASSLVKGRTEAFF.

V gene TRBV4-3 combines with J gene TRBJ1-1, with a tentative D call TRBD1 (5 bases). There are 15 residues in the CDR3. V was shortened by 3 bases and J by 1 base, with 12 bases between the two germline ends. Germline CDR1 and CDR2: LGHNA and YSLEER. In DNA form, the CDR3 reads TGCGCCAGCAGCCAGGACGCAGGGAGGAACACTGAAGCTTTCTTT. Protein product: CASSQDAGRNTEAFF.

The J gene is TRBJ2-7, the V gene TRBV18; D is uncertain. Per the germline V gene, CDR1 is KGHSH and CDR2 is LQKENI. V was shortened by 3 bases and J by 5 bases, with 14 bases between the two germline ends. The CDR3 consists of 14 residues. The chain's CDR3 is CASSPPLKGNEQYF. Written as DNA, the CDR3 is TGTGCCAGCTCACCGCCGCTCAAGGGAAACGAGCAGTACTTC.

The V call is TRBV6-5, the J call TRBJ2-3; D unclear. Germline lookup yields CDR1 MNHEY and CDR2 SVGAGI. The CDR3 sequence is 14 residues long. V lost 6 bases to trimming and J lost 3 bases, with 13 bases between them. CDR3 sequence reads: CASSPQVGTDTQYF. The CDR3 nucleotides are TGTGCCAGCAGCCCTCAGGTGGGGACAGATACGCAGTATTTT.

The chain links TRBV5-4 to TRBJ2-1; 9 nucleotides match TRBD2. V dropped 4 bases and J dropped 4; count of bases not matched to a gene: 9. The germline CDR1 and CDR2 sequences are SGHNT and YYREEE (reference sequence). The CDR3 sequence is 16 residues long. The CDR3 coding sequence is TGTGCCAGCAGCCCGAGGGCGGGGGGGGATTACAATGAGCAGTTCTTC. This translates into CASSPRAGGDYNEQFF.

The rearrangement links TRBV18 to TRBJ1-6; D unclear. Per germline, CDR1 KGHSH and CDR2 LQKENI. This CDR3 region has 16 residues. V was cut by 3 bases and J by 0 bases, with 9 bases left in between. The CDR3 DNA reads TGTGCCAGCTCACCGGAAGGGAGCTCCTATAATTCACCCCTCCACTTT. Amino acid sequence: CASSPEGSSYNSPLHF.

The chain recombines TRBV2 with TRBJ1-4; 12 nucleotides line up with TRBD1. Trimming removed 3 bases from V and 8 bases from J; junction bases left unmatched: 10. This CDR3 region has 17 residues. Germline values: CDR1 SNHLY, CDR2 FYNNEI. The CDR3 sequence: CASSDGDRGRESEKLFF. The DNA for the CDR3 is TGTGCCAGCAGTGACGGGGACAGGGGGCGCGAATCCGAAAAACTGTTTTTT.

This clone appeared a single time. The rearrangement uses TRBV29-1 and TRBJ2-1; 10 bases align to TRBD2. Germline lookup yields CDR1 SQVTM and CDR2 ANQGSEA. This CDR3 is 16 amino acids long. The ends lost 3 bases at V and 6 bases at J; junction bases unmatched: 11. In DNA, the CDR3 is TGCAGCGTTGACAACCTAGCGGGGGCCGGTCTCAATGAGCAGTTCTTC. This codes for CSVDNLAGAGLNEQFF.

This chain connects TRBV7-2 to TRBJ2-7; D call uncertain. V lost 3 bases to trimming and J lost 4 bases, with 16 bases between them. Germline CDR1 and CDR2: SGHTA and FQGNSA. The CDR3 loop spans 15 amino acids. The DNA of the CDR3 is TGTGCCAGCAGCTTGGGAAGGACCACGCTATACGAGCAGTACTTC. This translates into CASSLGRTTLYEQYF.

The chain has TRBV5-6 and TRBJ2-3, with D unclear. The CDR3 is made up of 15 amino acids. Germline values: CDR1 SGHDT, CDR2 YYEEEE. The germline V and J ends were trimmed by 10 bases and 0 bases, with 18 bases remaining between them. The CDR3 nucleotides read TGTGCCGTCCCCCCAATTAGGCCTAGCACAGATACGCAGTATTTT. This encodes CAVPPIRPSTDTQYF.

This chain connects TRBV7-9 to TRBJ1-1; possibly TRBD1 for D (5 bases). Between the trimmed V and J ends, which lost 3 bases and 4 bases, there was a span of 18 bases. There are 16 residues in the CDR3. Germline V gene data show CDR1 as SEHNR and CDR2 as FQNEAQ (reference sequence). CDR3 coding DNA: TGTGCCAGCAGCTTGTCGTTACCGGGGGAGGGCACTGAAGCTTTCTTT. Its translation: CASSLSLPGEGTEAFF.

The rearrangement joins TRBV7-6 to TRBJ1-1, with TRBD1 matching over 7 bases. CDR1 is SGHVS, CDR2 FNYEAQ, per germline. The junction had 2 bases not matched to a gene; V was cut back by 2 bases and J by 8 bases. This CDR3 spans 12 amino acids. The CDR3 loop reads CASSLLDREAFF. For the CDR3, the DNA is TGTGCCAGCAGCTTATTGGACAGGGAAGCTTTCTTT.

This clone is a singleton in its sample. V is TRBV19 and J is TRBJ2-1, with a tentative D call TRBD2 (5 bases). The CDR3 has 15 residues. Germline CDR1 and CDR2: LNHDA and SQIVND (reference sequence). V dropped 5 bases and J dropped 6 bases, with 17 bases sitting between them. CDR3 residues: CASSSGFGLFNEQFF. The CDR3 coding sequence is TGTGCCAGTAGTTCTGGCTTTGGACTTTTCAATGAGCAGTTCTTC.

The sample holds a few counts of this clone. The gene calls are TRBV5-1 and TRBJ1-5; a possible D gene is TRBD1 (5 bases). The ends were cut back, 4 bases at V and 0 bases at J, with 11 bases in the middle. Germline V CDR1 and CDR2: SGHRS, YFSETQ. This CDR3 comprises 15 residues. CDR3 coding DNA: TGCGCCAGCAGCGCAGACAGCTTTAGCAATCAGCCCCAGCATTTT. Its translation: CASSADSFSNQPQHF. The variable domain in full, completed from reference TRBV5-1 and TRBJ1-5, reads KAGVTQTPRYLIKTRGQQVTLSCSPISGHRSVSWYQQTPGQGLQFLFEYFSETQRNKGNFPGRFSGRQFSNSRSEMNVSTLELGDSALYLCASSADSFSNQPQHFGDGTRLSIL.

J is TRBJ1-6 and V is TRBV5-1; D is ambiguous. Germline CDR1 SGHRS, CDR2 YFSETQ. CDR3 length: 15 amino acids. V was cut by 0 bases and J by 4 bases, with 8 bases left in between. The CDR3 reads CASSLGAGYNSPLHF. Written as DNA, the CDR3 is TGCGCCAGCAGCTTGGGGGCAGGATATAATTCACCCCTCCACTTT.

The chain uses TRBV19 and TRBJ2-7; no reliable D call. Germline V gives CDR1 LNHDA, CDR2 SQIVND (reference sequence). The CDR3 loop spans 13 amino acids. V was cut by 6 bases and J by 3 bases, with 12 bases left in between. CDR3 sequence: CASSPGSIYEQYF. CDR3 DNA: TGTGCCAGTAGCCCTGGTTCGATCTACGAGCAGTACTTC. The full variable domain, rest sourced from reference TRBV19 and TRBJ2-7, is DGGITQSPKYLFRKEGQNVTLSCEQNLNHDAMYWYRQDPGQGLRLIYYSQIVNDFQKGDIAEGYSVSREKKESFPLTVTSAQKNPTAFYLCASSPGSIYEQYFGPGTRLTVT.